This T cell receptor beta chain derives from a study of blood T cell repertoires in COVID-19. Study as a whole: The analysed material was cDNA or gDNA that came from T cells, B-cell-depleted T cells, or PBMCs.

Patients in Seattle were enrolled during active infection, then followed longitudinally. As handled by the study authors: Amplification with reference gene primers provided the estimates of nucleated cell counts. The method was immunoSEQ multiplex PCR; TCRdb's version includes in-frame clones alone and lacks a portion of them. D and trimming were read from the DNA, whereas the V and J calls and clone size are those reported in that table. Of hundreds of thousands of clones listed, 81% are singletons. The table lists this clone with a count of one. Between the trimmed V and J ends, which lost 7 bases and 8 bases, there was a span of 11 bases. The CDR3 length is 11 residues. Germline V CDR1 and CDR2: LNHDA, SQIVND (reference sequence).

The sample consisted of peripheral blood. The J gene is TRBJ1-2, the V gene TRBV19, with D perhaps matching TRBD1 (6 bases). This sequence was found in a woman older than 75 with COVID-19, enrolled during active disease. The CDR3 nucleotides are TGTGCCAGTACGCAGGGGAAGGGCTACACCTTC. Encoded protein: CASTQGKGYTF.